Detailed here is one TCR beta chain. These data belong to a study of blood T cell repertoires in COVID-19. Study context: COVID-19 samples from acute and convalescent phases originated in the United States, Italy and Spain. T cells, B-cell-depleted T cells, or PBMCs provided the cDNA or gDNA that served as material.

This CDR3 is built from 15 residues. Germline CDR1 SGHTA, CDR2 FQGNSA. V shed 5 bases and J 6 bases; nucleotides not matched to a gene: 9. Source study methods: Amplification of reference gene primers was used by the study to estimate nucleated cell counts. Assay used: immunoSEQ multiplex PCR; TCRdb lists only in-frame clones, some missing. V and J calls and clone size come straight from that table; D and trimming were deduced from the DNA. Counted here are under 300,000 clones, roughly 80% occurring once; the ten biggest clones make up roughly 10%. The sequenced sample consisted of peripheral blood. The origin of this receptor is a woman between 50 and 59 years old who had recovered from COVID-19. The V and J genes are TRBV7-2 and TRBJ2-2; TRBD1 aligns across 7 bases. As DNA, the CDR3 is TGTGCCAGCAGCAATCAGGGGGTTCCCGCCGGGGAGCTGTTTTTT. It translates to CASSNQGVPAGELFF.